The T cell receptor beta chain described here comes from a study of blood T cell repertoires in COVID-19. Germline CDR1 SGHAT, CDR2 FQNNGV. This CDR3 comprises 15 residues. Trimming left V 0 bases short and J 9 bases short, with 15 bases between. TCRdb's table, derived via immunoSEQ multiplex PCR, lists solely in-frame clones and lacks some. This sample has about 90,000 clones, with about 89% found just once. V usage is TRBV11-2 and J usage is TRBJ2-1; D possibly corresponds to TRBD2 (5 bases). The source is a human donor with active COVID-19. The donor label of this sample is uncertain. Specimen: peripheral blood. CDR3 sequence: CASSLDHERGTEQFF. Written as DNA, the CDR3 is TGTGCCAGCAGCTTAGATCATGAACGGGGAACTGAGCAGTTCTTC.